This TCR beta chain was recovered during a study of cytomegalovirus exposure and HLA in healthy donors. Study-level results: Trimming of TCR beta V- and J-genes showed a link, identified in a later analysis, to a missense DCLRE1C variant. Cytomegalovirus association was listed for about 170 TCR beta chains.

Details on this clone: The target antigen is unknown.

Amplification used 60 Vbeta primers and 13 Jbeta primers. The repertoire was sequenced with immunoSEQ multiplex PCR; TCRdb's copy has only in-frame clones and lacks some. The sample carries about 82,000 clones, around 73% recorded once. Germline-derived CDR1 and CDR2 are MNHNY and SVGAGI (reference sequence). J gave up 8 bases and V 6 bases, and 12 bases lay outside the gene matches. This CDR3 region has 15 residues. The V call is TRBV6-6, the J call TRBJ2-1; 8 bases fit TRBD2. This clonotype originated in a man between 50 and 59 years old in good health and CMV-seronegative. The source material was PBMCs. CDR3 amino acids: CASSHQRGPLDEQFF. As DNA, the CDR3 is TGTGCCAGCAGCCACCAGCGGGGGCCCTTGGATGAGCAGTTCTTC.